The 22 T cell receptor beta chains below all came from one sample that was sequenced in a study of blood T cell repertoires in COVID-19. The assay was immunoSEQ multiplex PCR, and TCRdb's table has in-frame clones only and misses some. The sample holds 250,000 to 400,000 clones; roughly 88% are singletons and the top ten take roughly 2.8%. Input material: peripheral blood. The receptors were sampled from a woman in her thirties with COVID-19, enrolled during active disease.

This clone came up once. This sequence joins TRBV5-4 and TRBJ2-1; 12 positions agree with TRBD2. Germline lookup yields CDR1 SGHNT and CDR2 YYREEE (reference sequence). This CDR3 contains 15 residues. The V segment lost 4 bases and the J segment 6 bases; nucleotides outside the gene matches: 5. The DNA for the CDR3 is TGTGCCAGCAGCACCGGGACTAGCGGGTCCAATGAGCAGTTCTTC. Translating it yields CASSTGTSGSNEQFF.

This clone is a singleton in its sample. The V gene is TRBV5-3, the J gene TRBJ1-6; TRBD1 is a possible D gene (6 bases). TRBV5-3 is an ORF, and what it does is uncertain. The CDR3 is made up of 20 amino acids. The V and J ends lost 5 bases and 5 bases respectively, with 29 bases between them. CDR3 in DNA: TGTGCCAGAAGTTCTTCCCCGGGACACCGACACCCCCTTCATAATTCACCCCTCCACTTT. It specifies CARSSSPGHRHPLHNSPLHF.

This chain connects TRBV19 to TRBJ1-1, with 8 nucleotides matching TRBD1. This CDR3 is 13 amino acids long. CDR1 LNHDA and CDR2 SQIVND come from the germline V gene (reference sequence). The junction had 6 bases not matched to a gene; V was cut back by 6 bases and J by 6 bases. The CDR3 spells CASSPQTGAEAFF. In nucleotides, the CDR3 is TGTGCCAGTAGCCCACAGACAGGGGCTGAAGCTTTCTTT.

This clone was picked up one time. The chain carries TRBV29-1 and TRBJ2-7; 11 bases fit TRBD1. Looked up from germline, CDR1 is SQVTM and CDR2 is ANQGSEA. CDR3 size: 16 residues. V lost 6 bases, J lost 2 bases, and 12 bases stayed unmatched. The CDR3 reads CSVRGRPGQGAYEQYF. The CDR3 nucleotides are TGCAGCGTCCGTGGGCGACCGGGACAGGGGGCCTACGAGCAGTACTTC.

The chain couples TRBV10-3 to TRBJ2-2; 9 bases match TRBD1. Germline lookup yields CDR1 ENHRY and CDR2 SYGVKD. The CDR3 is made up of 14 amino acids. V was clipped by 5 bases and J by 3 bases; unmatched bases: 1. The DNA of the CDR3 is TGTGCCATCAGTTGGGACAGGGACACCGGGGAGCTGTTTTTT. This translates into CAISWDRDTGELFF.

The rearrangement links TRBV5-6 to TRBJ2-1; D ambiguous. CDR1 is SGHDT and CDR2 is YYEEEE in the germline V gene. This CDR3 spans 13 amino acids. The ends were cut back, 4 bases at V and 6 bases at J, with 11 bases in the middle. The CDR3 DNA reads TGTGCCAGCAGCGCGAATAGTGGCAATGAGCAGTTCTTC. It codes for CASSANSGNEQFF.

V and J are TRBV6-5 and TRBJ1-5; D is uncertain. The V end was cut by 10 bases, the J end by 7 bases, with 17 bases between. CDR3 length: 13 residues. The germline V gene encodes CDR1 MNHEY and CDR2 SVGAGI. This CDR3 is CAISDFATQPQHF. The CDR3 DNA sequence: TGTGCCATCTCCGACTTTGCAACCCAGCCCCAGCATTTT.

The genes are TRBV5-1 and TRBJ1-2; tentatively, D is TRBD1 (6 bases). The CDR3 has 14 residues. V was clipped by 4 bases and J by 6 bases, with 16 bases between them. From germline, CDR1 is SGHRS and CDR2 YFSETQ. Here the CDR3 DNA reads TGCGCCAGCAGCCTGGTAAACAGGGAAGATGGCTACACCTTC. Amino acids: CASSLVNREDGYTF.

This rearrangement joins TRBV2 to TRBJ1-2; 8 positions match TRBD1. Trimming removed 10 bases from V and 4 bases from J; junction bases left unmatched: 11. The CDR3 sequence is 14 residues long. Germline V gene data show CDR1 as SNHLY and CDR2 as FYNNEI. The CDR3 coding sequence is TGTGCCAACCAACAGGGGGGTATCGGCTATGGCTACACCTTC. Residues: CANQQGGIGYGYTF.

This chain connects TRBV11-3 to TRBJ2-1; unclear D gene. This CDR3 spans 14 amino acids. Trimming removed 5 bases from V and 0 bases from J, with 8 bases in between. Germline loops: CDR1 SGHNT, CDR2 YENEEA. The CDR3 is CASSPPGSYNEQFF. CDR3 sequence (DNA): TGTGCCAGCAGCCCCCCCGGCTCCTACAATGAGCAGTTCTTC.

The V call is TRBV11-2, the J call TRBJ1-2; a weak D match, TRBD1 (6 bases). The CDR3 is 13 residues long. The V end lost 4 bases, the J end lost 5 bases, and 11 bases lay between the germline ends. Per germline, CDR1 SGHAT and CDR2 FQNNGV. DNA for the CDR3: TGTGCCAGCAGCTCCCAGGGGCGATATGGCTACACCTTC. Residues: CASSSQGRYGYTF.

The chain employs TRBV6-5 and TRBJ2-2, with D perhaps matching TRBD2 (5 bases). Germline loops: CDR1 MNHEY, CDR2 SVGAGI. CDR3 length equals 15 residues. Trimming shortened V by 5 bases and J by 0 bases, and 10 bases separated the two germline ends. The CDR3 bases are TGTGCCAGCAGTAAAAGCGGACCGAACACCGGGGAGCTGTTTTTT. As protein: CASSKSGPNTGELFF.

This clone was observed a single time. The J gene is TRBJ2-7, the V gene TRBV29-1; weak D call: TRBD1 (6 bases). The V gene lost 5 bases and the J gene lost 2 bases, with 10 bases spanning the gap. Germline V gives CDR1 SQVTM, CDR2 ANQGSEA. CDR3 length equals 12 residues. CDR3 DNA sequence: TGCAGCGTTACGACAGGAGCCTACGAGCAGTACTTC. This gives the protein CSVTTGAYEQYF.

The chain recombines TRBV11-1 with TRBJ2-3; D unresolved. V was cut by 5 bases and J by 4 bases, with 13 bases left in between. The CDR3 contains 14 residues. Germline CDR1 is SGHAT and CDR2 is FQDESV (reference sequence). CDR3 sequence reads: CASSPQPGADTQYF. The CDR3 bases are TGTGCCAGCAGCCCCCAGCCGGGTGCAGATACGCAGTATTTT.

CDR3 bases: TGCGCCAGCAGCTTGACGGTCAGGGGGAGCACTGAAGCTTTCTTT. This gives the protein CASSLTVRGSTEAFF. The rearrangement links TRBV5-1 to TRBJ1-1; 7 bases are shared with TRBD1. Trimming took 1 base from V and 4 from J; bases not matched to a gene: 7. Germline lookup yields CDR1 SGHRS and CDR2 YFSETQ. The CDR3 loop spans 15 amino acids.

The CDR3 sequence: CASSPGLAGVSEQFF. CDR3 in DNA: TGTGCCAGCAGTCCGGGACTAGCGGGAGTTAGTGAGCAGTTCTTC. This rearrangement joins TRBV6-5 to TRBJ2-1, with 14 bases fitting TRBD2. Germline trimming cut 5 bases from V and 9 bases from J; bases unmatched to any gene: 6. The CDR3 covers 15 residues. The germline CDR1 and CDR2 sequences are MNHEY and SVGAGI.

The rearrangement uses TRBV5-1 and TRBJ2-2, with a tentative D call TRBD1 (6 bases). Germline CDR1 is SGHRS and CDR2 is YFSETQ. V dropped 3 bases and J dropped 4 bases, with 13 bases sitting between them. The CDR3 totals 15 residues. CDR3 sequence (DNA): TGCGCCAGCAGCTCCGGGACAAGACTCACCGGGGAGCTGTTTTTT. Protein: CASSSGTRLTGELFF. Full variable domain (remainder filled in from reference TRBV5-1 and TRBJ2-2): KAGVTQTPRYLIKTRGQQVTLSCSPISGHRSVSWYQQTPGQGLQFLFEYFSETQRNKGNFPGRFSGRQFSNSRSEMNVSTLELGDSALYLCASSSGTRLTGELFFGEGSRLTVL.

The chain joins TRBV12-3 or TRBV12-4 to TRBJ1-2; possibly TRBD1 for D (5 bases). Deletions cut 3 bases from V and 7 bases from J, with 9 bases between. The CDR3 length is 12 residues. The chain's CDR3 is CASSLGGVGYTF. The CDR3 DNA sequence: TGTGCCAGCAGTTTGGGAGGGGTTGGCTACACCTTC.

CDR3 bases: TGTGCCAGTAGTATTCGACAGGGGGCAGCTGAAGCTTTCTTT. Encoded protein: CASSIRQGAAEAFF. The chain is built from TRBV19 and TRBJ1-1, with 10 bases lining up with TRBD1. The CDR3 is 14 residues long. CDR1 LNHDA and CDR2 SQIVND come from the germline V gene (reference sequence). J lost 6 bases, V lost 3 bases, and 4 bases had no gene match.

Regarding this clone: This same CDR3 is encoded by further DNA sequences in the sample. The V and J genes are TRBV5-4 and TRBJ2-3; 7 bases align to TRBD1. Trimming removed 3 bases from V and 1 base from J; junction bases left unmatched: 5. The CDR3 runs to 15 residues. CDR1 SGHNT and CDR2 YYREEE come from the germline V gene (reference sequence). DNA for the CDR3: TGTGCCAGCAGCTCCCGGGACAGCCGCACAGATACGCAGTATTTT. Protein sequence: CASSSRDSRTDTQYF.

The chain employs TRBV18 and TRBJ2-3, with D maybe TRBD2 (6 bases). This CDR3 is 16 amino acids long. Trimming removed 1 base at V and 6 bases at J, with 17 bases between. Per the germline V gene, CDR1 is KGHSH and CDR2 is LQKENI. The CDR3 protein is CASSPLAGWGADTQYF. Written as DNA, the CDR3 is TGTGCCAGCTCACCACTCGCGGGATGGGGTGCGGATACGCAGTATTTT. The whole variable domain, remainder taken from reference TRBV18 and TRBJ2-3, is NAGVMQNPRHLVRRRGQEARLRCSPMKGHSHVYWYRQLPEEGLKFMVYLQKENIIDESGMPKERFSAEFPKEGPSILRIQQVVRGDSAAYFCASSPLAGWGADTQYFGPGTRLTVL.

This chain uses TRBV28 with TRBJ1-2; D is perhaps TRBD1 (6 bases). The CDR3 length is 16 residues. V was shortened by 0 bases and J by 8 bases, with 19 bases between the two germline ends. Germline CDR1 and CDR2: MDHEN and SYDVKM. DNA for the CDR3: TGTGCCAGCAGTTTATGGGTACAGGGAGAGGGGAAGGGCTACACCTTC. It yields the protein CASSLWVQGEGKGYTF.